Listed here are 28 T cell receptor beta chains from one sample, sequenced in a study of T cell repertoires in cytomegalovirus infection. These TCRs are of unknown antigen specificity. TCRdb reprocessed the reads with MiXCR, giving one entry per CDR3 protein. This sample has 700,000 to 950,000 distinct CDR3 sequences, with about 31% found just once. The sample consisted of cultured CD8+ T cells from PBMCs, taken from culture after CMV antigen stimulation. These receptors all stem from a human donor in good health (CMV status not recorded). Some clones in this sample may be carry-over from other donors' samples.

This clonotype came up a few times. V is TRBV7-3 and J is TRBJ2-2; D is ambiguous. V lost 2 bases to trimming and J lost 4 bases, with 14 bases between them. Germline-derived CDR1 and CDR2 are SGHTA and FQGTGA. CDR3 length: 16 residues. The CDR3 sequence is CASSLFLGPSTGELFF. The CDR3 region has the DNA TGTGCCAGCAGCTTATTTTTAGGGCCCTCCACCGGGGAGCTGTTTTTT.

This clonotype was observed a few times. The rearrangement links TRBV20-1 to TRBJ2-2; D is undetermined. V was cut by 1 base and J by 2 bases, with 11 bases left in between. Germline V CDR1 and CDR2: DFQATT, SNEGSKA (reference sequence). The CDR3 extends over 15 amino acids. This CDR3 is CSARGEGTNTGELFF. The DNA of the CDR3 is TGCAGTGCTAGAGGTGAAGGCACTAACACCGGGGAGCTGTTTTTT.

CDR3 sequence reads: CASSLLGGGHPGDQPQHF. The CDR3 DNA follows: TGTGCCAGCAGTTTATTAGGAGGGGGGCACCCTGGCGATCAGCCCCAGCATTTT. This sequence joins TRBV12-3 or TRBV12-4 and TRBJ1-5; a possible D gene is TRBD1 (6 bases). This CDR3 has 18 residues. Trimming took 2 bases from V and 5 from J, leaving 22 bases between them.

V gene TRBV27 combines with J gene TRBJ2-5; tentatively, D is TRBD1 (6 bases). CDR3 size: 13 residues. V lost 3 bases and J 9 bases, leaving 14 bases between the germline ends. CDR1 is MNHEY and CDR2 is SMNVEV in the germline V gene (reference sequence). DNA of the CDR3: TGTGCCAGCAGTTTTGGGGACACCCAGGCCCAGTACTTC. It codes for CASSFGDTQAQYF.

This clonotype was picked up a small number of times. CDR3 protein: CASSYQMRGEGSPLHF. The DNA of the CDR3 is TGTGCCAGCAGTTACCAAATGAGAGGGGAAGGGTCACCCCTCCACTTT. This rearrangement joins TRBV6-6 to TRBJ1-6; D may be TRBD1 (5 bases). The CDR3 length is 16 residues. The V and J ends lost 2 bases and 10 bases respectively, with 18 bases between them. CDR1 MNHNY and CDR2 SVGAGI come from the germline V gene (reference sequence).

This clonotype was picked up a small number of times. For the CDR3, the DNA is TGTGCCAGCAGCCCCCAGGGGTTAGAGACCCAGTACTTC. It encodes CASSPQGLETQYF. V gene TRBV7-2 combines with J gene TRBJ2-5; possibly TRBD1 for D (6 bases). Deletions cut 5 bases from V and 4 bases from J, with 11 bases between. The CDR3 consists of 13 residues. Germline values: CDR1 SGHTA, CDR2 FQGNSA.

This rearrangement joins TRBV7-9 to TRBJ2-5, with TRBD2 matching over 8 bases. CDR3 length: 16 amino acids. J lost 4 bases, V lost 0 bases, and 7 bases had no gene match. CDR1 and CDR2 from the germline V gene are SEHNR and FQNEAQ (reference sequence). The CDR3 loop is CASSLAGLDHLETQYF. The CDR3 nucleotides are TGTGCCAGCAGCTTAGCGGGACTAGATCATTTAGAGACCCAGTACTTC.

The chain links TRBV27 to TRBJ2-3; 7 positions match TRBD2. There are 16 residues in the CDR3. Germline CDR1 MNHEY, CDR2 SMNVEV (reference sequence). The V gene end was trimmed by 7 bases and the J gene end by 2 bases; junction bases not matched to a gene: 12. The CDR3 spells CASNNLGGVVTDTQYF. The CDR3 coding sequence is TGTGCCAGCAATAACCTGGGGGGGGTCGTCACAGATACGCAGTATTTT.

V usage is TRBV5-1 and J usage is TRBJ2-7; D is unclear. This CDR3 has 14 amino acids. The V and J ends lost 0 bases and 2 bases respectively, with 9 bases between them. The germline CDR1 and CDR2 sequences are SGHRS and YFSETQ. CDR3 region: CASSLEETPYEQYF. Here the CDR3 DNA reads TGCGCCAGCAGCTTGGAGGAGACTCCCTACGAGCAGTACTTC. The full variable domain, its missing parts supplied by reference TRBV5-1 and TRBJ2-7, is KAGVTQTPRYLIKTRGQQVTLSCSPISGHRSVSWYQQTPGQGLQFLFEYFSETQRNKGNFPGRFSGRQFSNSRSEMNVSTLELGDSALYLCASSLEETPYEQYFGPGTRLTVT.

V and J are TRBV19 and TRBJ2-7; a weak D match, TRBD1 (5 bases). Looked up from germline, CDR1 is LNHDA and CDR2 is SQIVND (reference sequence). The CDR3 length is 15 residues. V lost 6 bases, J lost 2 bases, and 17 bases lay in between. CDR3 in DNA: TGTGCCAGTAGCCCACACCTTACAGGTACCTACGAGCAGTACGTC. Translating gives CASSPHLTGTYEQYV.

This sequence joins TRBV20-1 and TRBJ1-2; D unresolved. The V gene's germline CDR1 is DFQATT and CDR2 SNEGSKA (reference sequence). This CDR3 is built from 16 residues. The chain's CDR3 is CSAGLGAEGSFYGYTF. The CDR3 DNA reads TGCAGCGCCGGCCTCGGAGCAGAGGGTTCGTTCTATGGCTACACCTTC.

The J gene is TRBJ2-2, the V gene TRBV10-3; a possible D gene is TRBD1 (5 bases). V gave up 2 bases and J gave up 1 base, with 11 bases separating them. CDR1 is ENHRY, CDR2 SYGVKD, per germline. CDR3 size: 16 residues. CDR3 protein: CAISEGREENTGELFF. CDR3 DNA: TGTGCCATCAGTGAGGGCAGGGAAGAGAACACCGGGGAGCTGTTTTTT.

CDR3 sequence (DNA): TGTGCCAGTAGTCCAGACCTATATGAGCAGTTCTTC. This gives the protein CASSPDLYEQFF. The chain combines TRBV19 with TRBJ2-1; D ambiguous. The CDR3 covers 12 residues. Looked up from germline, CDR1 is LNHDA and CDR2 is SQIVND (reference sequence). Trimming pared 5 bases from V and 8 bases from J, leaving 10 bases between.

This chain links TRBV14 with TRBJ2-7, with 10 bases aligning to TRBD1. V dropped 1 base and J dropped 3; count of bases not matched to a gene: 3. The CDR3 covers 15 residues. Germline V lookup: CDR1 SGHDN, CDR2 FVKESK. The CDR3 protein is CASSQGRTGGYEQYF. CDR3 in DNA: TGTGCCAGCAGCCAAGGGAGGACAGGGGGCTACGAGCAGTACTTC.

CDR3 DNA: TGTGCCAGCAGCTCACGGACAGGGCTGAGTAATGAAAAACTGTTTTTT. The encoded protein is CASSSRTGLSNEKLFF. The rearrangement links TRBV5-8 to TRBJ1-4; 8 bases map to TRBD1. The CDR3 runs to 16 residues. V gave up 3 bases and J gave up 4 bases; unmatched junction bases: 8. Germline assignment: CDR1 SGHTS and CDR2 YDEGEE.

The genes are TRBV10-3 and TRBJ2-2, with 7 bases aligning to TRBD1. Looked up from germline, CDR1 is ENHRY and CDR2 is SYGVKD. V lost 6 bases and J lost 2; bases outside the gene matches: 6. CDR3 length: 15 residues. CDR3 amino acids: CAIRPGTANTGELFF. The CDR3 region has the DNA TGTGCCATCAGACCCGGGACAGCAAACACCGGGGAGCTGTTTTTT.

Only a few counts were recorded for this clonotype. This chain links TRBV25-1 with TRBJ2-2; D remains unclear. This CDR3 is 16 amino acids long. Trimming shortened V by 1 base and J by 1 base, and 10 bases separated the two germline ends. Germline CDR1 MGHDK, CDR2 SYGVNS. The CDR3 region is CASSESHRMNTGELFF. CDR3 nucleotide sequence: TGTGCCAGCAGTGAATCCCACAGAATGAACACCGGGGAGCTGTTTTTT. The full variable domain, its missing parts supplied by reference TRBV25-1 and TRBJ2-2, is EADIYQTPRYLVIGTGKKITLECSQTMGHDKMYWYQQDPGMELHLIHYSYGVNSTEKGDLSSESTVSRIRTEHFPLTLESARPSHTSQYLCASSESHRMNTGELFFGEGSRLTVL.

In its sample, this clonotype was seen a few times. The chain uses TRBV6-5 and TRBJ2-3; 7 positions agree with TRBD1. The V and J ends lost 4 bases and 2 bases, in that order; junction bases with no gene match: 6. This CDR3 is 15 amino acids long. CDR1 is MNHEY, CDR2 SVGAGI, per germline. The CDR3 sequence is CASSSRDSYTDTQYF. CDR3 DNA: TGTGCCAGCAGTTCTCGGGACAGTTACACAGATACGCAGTATTTT.

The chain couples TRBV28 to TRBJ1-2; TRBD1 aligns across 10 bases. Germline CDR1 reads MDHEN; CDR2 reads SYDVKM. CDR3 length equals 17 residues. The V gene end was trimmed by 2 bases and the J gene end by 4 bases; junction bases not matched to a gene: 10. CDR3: CASSLLETGGEGYGYTF. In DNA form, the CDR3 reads TGTGCCAGCAGTTTACTCGAGACAGGGGGCGAGGGCTATGGCTACACCTTC.

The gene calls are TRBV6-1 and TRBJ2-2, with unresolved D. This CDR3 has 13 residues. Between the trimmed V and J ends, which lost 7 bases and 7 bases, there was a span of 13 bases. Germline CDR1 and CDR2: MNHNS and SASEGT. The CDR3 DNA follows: TGTGCCAGCATACGGCCCAACCGCGGGGAGCTGTTTTTT. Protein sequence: CASIRPNRGELFF.

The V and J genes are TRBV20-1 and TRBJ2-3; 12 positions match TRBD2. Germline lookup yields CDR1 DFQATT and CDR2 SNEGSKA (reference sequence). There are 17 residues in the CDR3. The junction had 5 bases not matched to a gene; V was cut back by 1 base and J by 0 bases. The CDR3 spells CSARVASGGASTDTQYF. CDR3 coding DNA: TGCAGTGCTAGAGTGGCTAGCGGGGGGGCGAGCACAGATACGCAGTATTTT.

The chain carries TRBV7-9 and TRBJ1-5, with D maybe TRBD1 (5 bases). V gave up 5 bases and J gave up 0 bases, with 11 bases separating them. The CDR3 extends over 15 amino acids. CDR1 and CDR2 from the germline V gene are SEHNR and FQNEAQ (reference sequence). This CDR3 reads CASSPKGNSNQPQHF. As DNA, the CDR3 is TGTGCCAGCAGCCCCAAGGGGAATAGCAATCAGCCCCAGCATTTT.

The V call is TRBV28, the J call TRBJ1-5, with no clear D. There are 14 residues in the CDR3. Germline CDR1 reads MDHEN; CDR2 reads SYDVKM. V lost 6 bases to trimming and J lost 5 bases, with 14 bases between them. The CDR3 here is CASSSVGFHQPQHF. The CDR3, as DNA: TGTGCCAGCAGCTCTGTAGGGTTCCATCAGCCCCAGCATTTT.

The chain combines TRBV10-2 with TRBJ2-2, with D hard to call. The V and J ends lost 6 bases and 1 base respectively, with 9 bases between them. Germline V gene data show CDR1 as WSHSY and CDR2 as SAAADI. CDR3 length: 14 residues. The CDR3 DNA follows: TGCGCCAGCAGCTGGGCGGAGAACACCGGGGAGCTGTTTTTT. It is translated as CASSWAENTGELFF.

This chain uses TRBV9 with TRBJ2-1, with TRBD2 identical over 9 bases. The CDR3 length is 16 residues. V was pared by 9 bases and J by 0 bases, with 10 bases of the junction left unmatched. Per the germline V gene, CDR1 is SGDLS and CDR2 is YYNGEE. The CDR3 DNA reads TGTGCCACCCATCCGGCGGGGGGGAACTCCTACAATGAGCAGTTCTTC. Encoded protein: CATHPAGGNSYNEQFF.

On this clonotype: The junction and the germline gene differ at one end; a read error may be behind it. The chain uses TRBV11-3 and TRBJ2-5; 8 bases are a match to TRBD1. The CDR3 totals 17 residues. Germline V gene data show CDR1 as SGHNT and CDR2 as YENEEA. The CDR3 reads CTSSSRYTDRGQETQYF. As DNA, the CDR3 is TGTACCAGCAGCTCTCGCTACACTGACAGGGGACAAGAGACCCAGTACTTC.

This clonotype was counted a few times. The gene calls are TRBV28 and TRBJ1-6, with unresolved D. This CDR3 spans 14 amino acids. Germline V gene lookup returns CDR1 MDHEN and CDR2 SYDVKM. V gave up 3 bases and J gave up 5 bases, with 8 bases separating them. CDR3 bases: TGTGCCAGCAGTTTGGTGACGGATAATTCACCCCTCCACTTT. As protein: CASSLVTDNSPLHF.

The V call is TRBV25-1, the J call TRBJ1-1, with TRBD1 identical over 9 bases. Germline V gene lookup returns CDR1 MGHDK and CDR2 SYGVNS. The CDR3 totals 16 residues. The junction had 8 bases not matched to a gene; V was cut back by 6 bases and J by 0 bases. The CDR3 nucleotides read TGTGCCAGCAGCGGAAACAGGGGGCGCCTGAACACTGAAGCTTTCTTT. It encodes CASSGNRGRLNTEAFF.